This is a list of T cell receptor beta chains from one sample in a study of blood T cell repertoires in COVID-19. Assay used: immunoSEQ multiplex PCR; TCRdb lists only in-frame clones, some missing. The sample lists about 210,000 clones, 92% occurring once. The sample comprised peripheral blood. The receptors derive from a man aged 25 to 45 with acute or convalescent COVID-19. Each CDR3 is given with its conserved first and last residue. The order of the fields is CDR3 DNA, CDR3 protein, J gene, V gene, D gene, clone size. D genes are given only for firm matches. The listing skips clone size in some rows; elsewhere it reads once, few, many or a size class.

CDR3 DNA: TGTGCCAGCAGTGAAGAGGGGAGCGGGGGGACCCCATACGAGCAGTACTTC; CDR3 protein: CASSEEGSGGTPYEQYF; J gene: TRBJ2-7; V gene: TRBV6-1; D gene: TRBD2; clone size: -
CDR3 DNA: TGTGCCAGCAGGGGACAGCCGAACACTGAAGCTTTCTTT; CDR3 protein: CASRGQPNTEAFF; J gene: TRBJ1-1; V gene: TRBV27; D gene: TRBD1; clone size: once
CDR3 DNA: TGTGCCAGTAGTCCGTCGGACAGCCGAAACTATGGCTACACCTTC; CDR3 protein: CASSPSDSRNYGYTF; J gene: TRBJ1-2; V gene: TRBV19; D gene: -; clone size: -
CDR3 DNA: TGTGCCAGCAGCTTAGACTTATCCACAGATACGCAGTATTTT; CDR3 protein: CASSLDLSTDTQYF; J gene: TRBJ2-3; V gene: TRBV7-3; D gene: -; clone size: -
CDR3 DNA: TGTGCCAGCAGCCCGTTCCTAGCGGTCGCCTACGAGCAGTACTTC; CDR3 protein: CASSPFLAVAYEQYF; J gene: TRBJ2-7; V gene: TRBV3-1/TRBV3-2; D gene: TRBD2; clone size: -
CDR3 DNA: TGTGCCAGCAGCAACCCCGTTTGGAGAACTAACTCTGGGGCCAACGTCCTGACTTTC; CDR3 protein: CASSNPVWRTNSGANVLTF; J gene: TRBJ2-6; V gene: TRBV7-8; D gene: -; clone size: -
CDR3 DNA: TGTGCCAGCAGTCTCGAGACTAAGAACACTGAAGCTTTCTTT; CDR3 protein: CASSLETKNTEAFF; J gene: TRBJ1-1; V gene: TRBV28; D gene: -; clone size: -
CDR3 DNA: TGTGCCAGCAGCAACCCACACAAACAAGAGACCCAGTACTTC; CDR3 protein: CASSNPHKQETQYF; J gene: TRBJ2-5; V gene: TRBV21-1; D gene: -; clone size: once
CDR3 DNA: TGTGCCAGCAGTCCCGGGACAGGGCGGCCTGGCTACACCTTC; CDR3 protein: CASSPGTGRPGYTF; J gene: TRBJ1-2; V gene: TRBV28; D gene: TRBD1; clone size: once
CDR3 DNA: TGTGCCAGCAGTTTTCAGGGTACAGAGACCCAGTACTTC; CDR3 protein: CASSFQGTETQYF; J gene: TRBJ2-5; V gene: TRBV28; D gene: -; clone size: -
CDR3 DNA: TGTGCCAGCAGCTACACCAGGGGGTACGAGCAGTACTTC; CDR3 protein: CASSYTRGYEQYF; J gene: TRBJ2-7; V gene: TRBV11-3; D gene: TRBD1; clone size: few